This T cell receptor beta chain was sequenced during a study of blood T cell repertoires in COVID-19. Trimming removed 2 bases from V and 0 bases from J, with 12 bases in between. Per the germline V gene, CDR1 is MNHEY and CDR2 is SVGAGI. The CDR3 has 16 residues. Some clones are missing from TCRdb's copy, which holds only in-frame ones; the method was immunoSEQ multiplex PCR. There are some 140,000 clones in the sample; around 82% occur only once, and approximately 5% lies in the top ten. V and J are TRBV6-5 and TRBJ2-3, with TRBD1 as a possible D gene (6 bases). The sample was PBMCs or T cells enriched from blood (not recorded which). This TCR came from a man aged 35 to 55 with acute COVID-19. CDR3 sequence (DNA): TGTGCCAGCAGTTACCGCCGGGACACAAGCACAGATACGCAGTATTTT. Translating gives CASSYRRDTSTDTQYF.